Each of the 26 T cell receptor beta chains below was sequenced from the same sample in a study of T cell responses to AZD1222 COVID-19 vaccine. This table comes from immunoSEQ multiplex PCR, and its TCRdb copy is limited to in-frame clones, with some not included. The sample lists 95,000 to 150,000 clones; approximately 90% were seen once. The material was peripheral blood, obtained on day 0 of AZD1222 vaccination. The receptors were gathered from an adult in good health.

The chain joins TRBV5-6 to TRBJ2-5; 10 bases agree with TRBD2. The CDR3 spans 16 residues. Germline V lookup: CDR1 SGHDT, CDR2 YYEEEE. Germline trimming cut 4 bases from V and 5 bases from J; bases unmatched to any gene: 11. CDR3 nucleotide sequence: TGTGCCAGCAGCGGTACAACCGGGACTAGCGACGAGACCCAGTACTTC. Protein: CASSGTTGTSDETQYF.

V and J are TRBV3-1 (or the pseudogene TRBV3-2) and TRBJ1-3; a possible D gene is TRBD1 (6 bases). V dropped 4 bases and J dropped 0 bases, with 13 bases sitting between them. Germline-derived CDR1 and CDR2 are LGHDT and YNNKEL (reference sequence). CDR3 size: 16 residues. The CDR3 spells CASSPFGGLSGNTIYF. The CDR3, as DNA: TGTGCCAGCAGCCCCTTCGGGGGGCTCTCTGGAAACACCATATATTTT.

The chain links TRBV28 to TRBJ1-1; D is uncertain. Trimming took off 7 bases at V and 4 bases at J, with 10 bases between the two ends. The CDR3 spans 12 residues. Germline assignment: CDR1 MDHEN and CDR2 SYDVKM. CDR3 nucleotide sequence: TGTGCCAGCACAGAGCGTAGCACTGAAGCTTTCTTT. Its protein product is CASTERSTEAFF.

The chain employs TRBV27 and TRBJ1-5; tentatively, D is TRBD1 (6 bases). Germline V lookup: CDR1 MNHEY, CDR2 SMNVEV (reference sequence). V was pared by 6 bases and J by 3 bases, with 12 bases between. The CDR3 spans 14 residues. DNA of the CDR3: TGTGCCAGCAGCTGGACAGCAGCCAATCAGCCCCAGCATTTT. Residues: CASSWTAANQPQHF.

The chain has TRBV12-3 or TRBV12-4 and TRBJ2-1; D ambiguous. The V end was cut by 5 bases, the J end by 5 bases, with 7 bases between. The CDR3 runs 12 residues. For the CDR3, the DNA is TGTGCCAGCAGTGCAACCGACAATGAGCAGTTCTTC. Translation gives CASSATDNEQFF.

The V gene is TRBV28, the J gene TRBJ2-2; 7 bases match TRBD1. V lost 6 bases, J lost 2 bases, and 6 bases stayed unmatched. Per the germline V gene, CDR1 is MDHEN and CDR2 is SYDVKM. This CDR3 has 15 residues. This CDR3 is CASRDRVRNTGELFF. The CDR3 coding sequence is TGTGCCAGCAGAGACAGGGTTAGAAACACCGGGGAGCTGTTTTTT.

With regard to this clone: In the same sample, other DNA sequences code for this CDR3. This chain uses TRBV5-4 with TRBJ1-6; no clear D. V was cut by 0 bases and J by 5 bases, with 0 bases left in between. Per the germline V gene, CDR1 is SGHNT and CDR2 is YYREEE (reference sequence). This CDR3 contains 12 residues. CDR3 sequence: CASSLDNSPLHF. CDR3 nucleotides: TGTGCCAGCAGCTTGGATAATTCACCCCTCCACTTT.

The genes are TRBV3-1 (or the pseudogene TRBV3-2) and TRBJ1-2; TRBD1 matches at 7 bases. The junction had 5 bases not matched to a gene; V was cut back by 4 bases and J by 3 bases. Germline V gene lookup returns CDR1 LGHDT and CDR2 YNNKEL (reference sequence). The CDR3 sequence is 14 residues long. CDR3 sequence reads: CASSPRGVDYGYTF. The CDR3 bases are TGTGCCAGCAGCCCCAGGGGGGTAGACTATGGCTACACCTTC.

The CDR3 region is CASSSTSGGAGEQYF. The CDR3, as DNA: TGTGCCAGTAGCTCGACTAGCGGGGGGGCCGGCGAGCAGTACTTC. J is TRBJ2-7 and V is TRBV19; TRBD2 aligns across 14 bases. The germline V gene has CDR1 LNHDA and CDR2 SQIVND (reference sequence). CDR3 length equals 15 residues. With V trimmed by 6 bases and J by 6 bases, 7 bases remained unmatched.

The chain is built from TRBV5-6 and TRBJ1-1; a weak D match, TRBD1 (5 bases). The CDR3 contains 14 residues. Trimming stripped 0 bases from V and 5 bases from J, with 11 bases between. Germline lookup yields CDR1 SGHDT and CDR2 YYEEEE. This CDR3 reads CASSLGTGETEAFF. The CDR3 bases are TGTGCCAGCAGCTTGGGTACGGGGGAGACTGAAGCTTTCTTT.

The chain uses TRBV12-3 or TRBV12-4 and TRBJ2-7; D is unclear. The CDR3 is 13 residues long. The V and J ends lost 3 bases and 3 bases respectively, with 9 bases between them. CDR3 region: CASSFHLGYEQYF. CDR3 sequence (DNA): TGTGCCAGCAGTTTCCATCTGGGCTACGAGCAGTACTTC.

The gene calls are TRBV28 and TRBJ2-1; 11 nucleotides line up with TRBD1. J was trimmed by 6 bases and V by 6 bases; bases with no gene match: 10. The CDR3 loop spans 16 amino acids. Germline V gene lookup returns CDR1 MDHEN and CDR2 SYDVKM. CDR3: CASRDLSGTGGNEQFF. The CDR3 nucleotides are TGTGCCAGCAGGGACTTATCGGGGACAGGGGGCAATGAGCAGTTCTTC.

The sample holds one count of this clone. The rearrangement links TRBV9 to TRBJ2-3, with TRBD1 identical over 8 bases. This CDR3 comprises 14 residues. Germline CDR1 and CDR2: SGDLS and YYNGEE. V lost 3 bases to trimming and J lost 1 base; unmatched junction nucleotides: 1. CDR3 sequence: CASSAGQGTDTQYF. Here the CDR3 DNA reads TGTGCCAGCAGCGCGGGACAGGGCACAGATACGCAGTATTTT. The whole variable domain, remainder taken from reference TRBV9 and TRBJ2-3, is DSGVTQTPKHLITATGQRVTLRCSPRSGDLSVYWYQQSLDQGLQFLIQYYNGEERAKGNILERFSAQQFPDLHSELNLSSLELGDSALYFCASSAGQGTDTQYFGPGTRLTVL.

The genes are TRBV6-2 or TRBV6-3 and TRBJ2-7, with a possible D match to TRBD2 (6 bases). Germline CDR1 is MNHEY and CDR2 is SVGEGT. Trimming removed 0 bases at V and 0 bases at J, with 15 bases between. The CDR3 consists of 17 residues. The CDR3 is CASSYSDPTSFSYEQYF. The CDR3 region has the DNA TGTGCCAGCAGTTACTCTGACCCGACTAGTTTCTCCTACGAGCAGTACTTC.

The chain links TRBV18 to TRBJ1-2; D gene unclear. Trimming cost V 1 base and J 6 bases, with 9 bases left between them. This CDR3 has 13 amino acids. The V gene's germline CDR1 is KGHSH and CDR2 LQKENI. DNA of the CDR3: TGTGCCAGCTCACCACGCAAGTCTGATGGCTACACCTTC. It translates to CASSPRKSDGYTF.

This chain links TRBV19 with TRBJ1-6; TRBD1 aligns across 7 bases. The trim removed 3 bases at V and 9 bases at J, leaving 5 bases unmatched. The CDR3 contains 14 residues. Germline loops: CDR1 LNHDA, CDR2 SQIVND (reference sequence). The CDR3 nucleotides are TGTGCCAGTAGTATCGACAGGGTTGGTTCACCCCTCCACTTT. Protein: CASSIDRVGSPLHF.

The V gene is TRBV4-2, the J gene TRBJ1-2; the D gene is possibly TRBD1 (5 bases). The CDR3 covers 13 residues. The germline V and J ends were trimmed by 4 bases and 7 bases, with 13 bases remaining between them. From germline, CDR1 is LGHNA and CDR2 YNFKEQ. The chain's CDR3 is CASSPRTGAGYTF. CDR3 DNA sequence: TGTGCCAGCAGCCCCCGGACTGGGGCTGGCTACACCTTC.

The chain couples TRBV3-1 (or the pseudogene TRBV3-2) to TRBJ2-1; D is undetermined. The CDR3 has 15 amino acids. The germline gives CDR1 LGHDT, CDR2 YNNKEL (reference sequence). Trimming stripped 5 bases from V and 4 bases from J, with 15 bases between. DNA for the CDR3: TGTGCCAGCAGCAGCCGGCCCTGGGGATACAATGAGCAGTTCTTC. The encoded protein is CASSSRPWGYNEQFF.

This clone was observed a single time. This chain links TRBV18 with TRBJ1-2, with D possibly TRBD1 on 6 matching bases. Looked up from germline, CDR1 is KGHSH and CDR2 is LQKENI. The CDR3 covers 15 residues. Trimming left V 3 bases short and J 3 bases short, with 14 bases between. CDR3 in DNA: TGTGCCAGCTCACCCCAAGGTAGGGGGGACTATGGCTACACCTTC. This sequence encodes CASSPQGRGDYGYTF. Looking up the rest from reference TRBV18 and TRBJ1-2 gives the full variable domain: NAGVMQNPRHLVRRRGQEARLRCSPMKGHSHVYWYRQLPEEGLKFMVYLQKENIIDESGMPKERFSAEFPKEGPSILRIQQVVRGDSAAYFCASSPQGRGDYGYTFGSGTRLTVV.

In its sample, this clone was seen once. This chain links TRBV29-1 with TRBJ2-7; D ambiguous. The germline gives CDR1 SQVTM, CDR2 ANQGSEA. The V end was cut by 6 bases, the J end by 3 bases, with 12 bases between. The CDR3 length is 12 residues. The CDR3 bases are TGCAGCGTATCGCATACCAACTACGAGCAGTACTTC. Protein product: CSVSHTNYEQYF.

This chain uses TRBV27 with TRBJ1-5; 7 bases align to TRBD1. The J segment lost 1 base and the V segment lost 7 bases, leaving 4 bases of the junction unmatched. Germline CDR1 is MNHEY and CDR2 is SMNVEV (reference sequence). This CDR3 has 14 amino acids. CDR3 sequence: CASNAGGSNQPQHF. The CDR3 bases are TGTGCCAGCAACGCAGGGGGGAGCAATCAGCCCCAGCATTTT.

This chain uses TRBV6-1 with TRBJ1-2; D is uncertain. Germline assignment: CDR1 MNHNS and CDR2 SASEGT. The CDR3 is 15 amino acids. The V end lost 0 bases, the J end lost 1 base, and 9 bases lay between the germline ends. The CDR3 region is CASSEAVGNNYGYTF. CDR3 nucleotide sequence: TGTGCCAGCAGTGAAGCGGTAGGGAATAACTATGGCTACACCTTC.

The V gene is TRBV5-6, the J gene TRBJ2-7; D not certain. Per the germline V gene, CDR1 is SGHDT and CDR2 is YYEEEE. Trimming removed 4 bases at V and 7 bases at J, with 18 bases between. This CDR3 is built from 14 residues. The CDR3 DNA sequence: TGTGCCAGCAGCCTACCCGGGCCCTCGAGAGAGCAGTACTTC. It translates to CASSLPGPSREQYF.

This rearrangement joins TRBV19 to TRBJ2-7; tentatively, D is TRBD1 (6 bases). V was clipped by 8 bases and J by 2 bases, with 13 bases between them. This CDR3 is 13 amino acids long. Germline-derived CDR1 and CDR2 are LNHDA and SQIVND (reference sequence). CDR3 coding DNA: TGTGCCAGTTCCCATTCAGGGGCCTACGAGCAGTACTTC. It yields the protein CASSHSGAYEQYF. Based on the CDR3 plus reference TRBV19 and TRBJ2-7, the full variable domain is DGGITQSPKYLFRKEGQNVTLSCEQNLNHDAMYWYRQDPGQGLRLIYYSQIVNDFQKGDIAEGYSVSREKKESFPLTVTSAQKNPTAFYLCASSHSGAYEQYFGPGTRLTVT.

This clone has a single count. The chain carries TRBV5-4 and TRBJ2-6; a possible D gene is TRBD1 (6 bases). This CDR3 spans 13 amino acids. Germline V gene sequence: CDR1 SGHNT, CDR2 YYREEE (reference sequence). Trimming took 4 bases from V and 11 from J, leaving 13 bases between them. The CDR3 sequence is CASSSRDNHVLTF. The CDR3 DNA sequence: TGTGCCAGCAGCAGCCGGGACAATCACGTCCTGACTTTC.

The J gene is TRBJ1-5, the V gene TRBV19; no reliable D call. Germline CDR1 reads LNHDA; CDR2 reads SQIVND (reference sequence). V lost 7 bases and J lost 5, with 9 bases in between. The CDR3 has 12 residues. The CDR3 DNA sequence: TGTGCCAGTAAGCTTGTAGATCAGCCCCAGCATTTT. Translated: CASKLVDQPQHF.